These 14 T cell receptor beta chains share one sample of origin, sequenced in a study of blood T cell repertoires in COVID-19. Only in-frame clones appear in the TCRdb table, and some are missing; sequencing was by immunoSEQ multiplex PCR. The sample gives some 170,000 clones, 76% of which show up once; roughly 8.7% is in the top ten. Sequences were obtained from peripheral blood. Receptors were obtained from a woman in her forties or fifties with active or convalescent COVID-19.

This clone appeared a few times. This chain links TRBV19 with TRBJ1-1; weak D call: TRBD1 (5 bases). The V gene lost 9 bases and the J gene lost 1 base, with 9 bases spanning the gap. CDR1 is LNHDA and CDR2 is SQIVND in the germline V gene (reference sequence). The CDR3 is 12 residues long. The CDR3 nucleotides are TGTGCCAGAAGTCAGGGGAACACTGAAGCTTTCTTT. Encoded protein: CARSQGNTEAFF.

This rearrangement joins TRBV6-5 to TRBJ2-5, with D unclear. The CDR3 spans 14 residues. Germline CDR1 is MNHEY and CDR2 is SVGAGI. The germline V and J ends were trimmed by 5 bases and 0 bases, with 10 bases remaining between them. The CDR3 DNA sequence: TGTGCCAGCAGTCCCCGTGGAGACCAAGAGACCCAGTACTTC. The encoded protein is CASSPRGDQETQYF.

The rearrangement links TRBV5-6 to TRBJ2-7, with D perhaps matching TRBD1 (6 bases). The CDR3 totals 15 residues. The germline V gene encodes CDR1 SGHDT and CDR2 YYEEEE. V was trimmed by 4 bases and J by 4 bases, leaving 18 bases between them. In nucleotides, the CDR3 is TGTGCCAGCAGCCCGGTGGGGACACAAATTTACGAGCAGTACTTC. It yields the protein CASSPVGTQIYEQYF.

The chain has TRBV5-4 and TRBJ1-4; 9 bases map to TRBD1. This CDR3 is built from 17 residues. Germline V gene data show CDR1 as SGHNT and CDR2 as YYREEE (reference sequence). Trimming cost V 4 bases and J 5 bases; bases outside gene matches: 12. In DNA form, the CDR3 reads TGTGCCAGCAGCCTTGGGGCACCACAGGGGGCAAATGAAAAACTGTTTTTT. Its protein product is CASSLGAPQGANEKLFF.

The chain couples TRBV27 to TRBJ1-1, with D perhaps TRBD1 (5 bases). Germline lookup yields CDR1 MNHEY and CDR2 SMNVEV (reference sequence). The V end was cut by 2 bases, the J end by 3 bases, with 13 bases between. This CDR3 has 15 amino acids. The CDR3 sequence is CASSLGPTVYTEAFF. The CDR3 coding sequence is TGTGCCAGCAGTTTAGGGCCGACAGTATACACTGAAGCTTTCTTT.

This chain joins TRBV28 and TRBJ1-2, with 7 positions matching TRBD1. Germline CDR1 MDHEN, CDR2 SYDVKM. Trimming removed 8 bases from V and 6 bases from J; junction bases left unmatched: 9. The CDR3 sequence is 13 residues long. Here the CDR3 reads CASGNPDRDGYTF. DNA of the CDR3: TGTGCCAGCGGGAACCCCGACAGGGATGGCTACACCTTC.

The chain is built from TRBV27 and TRBJ2-2; D perhaps matches TRBD1 (7 bases). CDR1 MNHEY and CDR2 SMNVEV come from the germline V gene (reference sequence). Trimming took 6 bases from V and 4 from J, leaving 15 bases between them. The length of the CDR3 is 15 residues. The CDR3 spells CASRTRQGGTGELFF. DNA of the CDR3: TGTGCCAGCAGGACCAGGCAGGGGGGCACCGGGGAGCTGTTTTTT.

This rearrangement joins TRBV7-2 to TRBJ1-1; perhaps TRBD1 as D (5 bases). V shed 4 bases and J shed 0 bases, with 9 bases lying between them. Germline-derived CDR1 and CDR2 are SGHTA and FQGNSA. CDR3 length equals 14 residues. The DNA for the CDR3 is TGTGCCAGCAGCTACCAAGGGGTGAACACTGAAGCTTTCTTT. Its protein is CASSYQGVNTEAFF.

This clone was counted between two and nine times. The chain recombines TRBV28 with TRBJ2-7, with D perhaps TRBD1 (6 bases). V was shortened by 6 bases and J by 3 bases, with 12 bases between the two germline ends. From germline, CDR1 is MDHEN and CDR2 SYDVKM. This CDR3 is built from 13 residues. The CDR3 region is CASRSGTIYEQYF. In nucleotides, the CDR3 is TGTGCCAGCAGATCCGGGACAATCTACGAGCAGTACTTC.

This sequence joins TRBV5-6 and TRBJ2-5, with TRBD2 matching over 16 bases. Trimming at V came to 4 bases and at J to 2 bases, leaving 11 bases not matched to a gene. The germline V gene has CDR1 SGHDT and CDR2 YYEEEE. The CDR3 contains 19 residues. The CDR3, as DNA: TGTGCCAGCAGCGGCGGAATAGGGACTAGCGGGAGGGAACAAGAGACCCAGTACTTC. Translating it yields CASSGGIGTSGREQETQYF.

This chain connects TRBV5-5 to TRBJ2-7; possibly TRBD1 for D (5 bases). Trimming shortened V by 5 bases and J by 3 bases, and 18 bases separated the two germline ends. The length of the CDR3 is 15 residues. The germline V gene encodes CDR1 SGHKS and CDR2 YYEKEE (reference sequence). CDR3 bases: TGTGCCAGCAGTGACGTAGGGGCCGCCTACTACGAGCAGTACTTC. As protein: CASSDVGAAYYEQYF.

The rearrangement joins TRBV12-3 or TRBV12-4 to TRBJ2-7; 7 bases are shared with TRBD1. V lost 7 bases, J lost 7 bases, and 7 bases stayed unmatched. There are 12 residues in the CDR3. CDR3: CASKTGDGEQYF. In nucleotides, the CDR3 is TGTGCCAGCAAAACAGGGGATGGGGAGCAGTACTTC.

This chain connects TRBV7-2 to TRBJ1-1; 7 bases map to TRBD1. This CDR3 spans 13 amino acids. Germline V gives CDR1 SGHTA, CDR2 FQGNSA. V lost 5 bases, J lost 8 bases, and 8 bases stayed unmatched. This CDR3 is CASSPRGQGEAFF. In DNA, the CDR3 is TGTGCCAGCAGCCCGAGGGGGCAGGGGGAAGCTTTCTTT.

This clone was seen once. The chain couples TRBV4-3 to TRBJ2-1; 7 positions agree with TRBD2. Per germline, CDR1 LGHNA and CDR2 YSLEER. CDR3 length equals 15 residues. With V trimmed by 3 bases and J by 5 bases, 7 bases remained unmatched. The CDR3 DNA follows: TGCGCCAGCAGCCACACAGCGGGGCCGAACAATGAGCAGTTCTTC. It is translated as CASSHTAGPNNEQFF.